A selection of T cell receptor beta chains follows, all from one sample in a study of T cells in Graves' hyperthyroidism and ophthalmopathy. TCRdb reprocessed the multiplex PCR reads via MiXCR and lists one record per CDR3 protein. This table has 250,000 to 350,000 distinct CDR3 sequences, over 15% appearing once. The sample comprised blood. Receptor source: a woman aged 60-75 years with Graves' ophthalmopathy. CDR3s leave out the opening cysteine and the closing phenylalanine or tryptophan. Fields, in order: V gene, D gene, CDR3 protein. The D gene is left open where the match is weak.

V gene: TRBV7-2; D gene: TRBD1; CDR3 protein: ASRLTTGAYEQY
V gene: TRBV25-1; D gene: .; CDR3 protein: TSSFTGANGYT
V gene: TRBV7-3; D gene: .; CDR3 protein: ASSQLGSSDTQY
V gene: TRBV4-3; D gene: TRBD2; CDR3 protein: TSSQGTSGGTDTQY
V gene: TRBV5-6; D gene: .; CDR3 protein: ASSLRQGTPLH
V gene: TRBV4-3; D gene: .; CDR3 protein: ASSQQSGLNEKLF
V gene: TRBV7-9; D gene: .; CDR3 protein: ASSSQSGTEAF
V gene: TRBV29-1; D gene: TRBD2; CDR3 protein: SVARASGSGVDEQF
V gene: TRBV7-2; D gene: .; CDR3 protein: ASSRSMNTEAF
V gene: TRBV4-3; D gene: .; CDR3 protein: ASSHQRAPTGELF
V gene: TRBV12-3/TRBV12-4; D gene: .; CDR3 protein: ASSFSSGFWYGYT
V gene: TRBV5-1; D gene: .; CDR3 protein: ASSSPGGLYTDTQY
V gene: TRBV7-8; D gene: TRBD1; CDR3 protein: ASSSGQGLSYEQY
V gene: TRBV12-3/TRBV12-4; D gene: TRBD2; CDR3 protein: ASSLRSADSGKLVYNEQF
V gene: TRBV2; D gene: .; CDR3 protein: ASSLQENNSPLH
V gene: TRBV5-1; D gene: .; CDR3 protein: ASSEAGQHYEQY
V gene: TRBV7-9; D gene: .; CDR3 protein: ASSRGEKLF
V gene: TRBV19; D gene: .; CDR3 protein: ASSIQAGGTDTQY
V gene: TRBV5-8; D gene: .; CDR3 protein: ASSLWSSTDTQY
V gene: TRBV6-1; D gene: .; CDR3 protein: ASSVAKGGYSYNEQF
V gene: TRBV6-1; D gene: .; CDR3 protein: ASSDPSSYEQY
V gene: TRBV28; D gene: .; CDR3 protein: ASSSTRDTSKWQY
V gene: TRBV6-1; D gene: .; CDR3 protein: ASTPTGLGEQY
V gene: TRBV7-2; D gene: .; CDR3 protein: ASSLTGNRETQY
V gene: TRBV11-2; D gene: .; CDR3 protein: ASSLAGASMY
V gene: TRBV19; D gene: .; CDR3 protein: ASSIVGSDQPQH
V gene: TRBV7-9; D gene: .; CDR3 protein: ASSLGTFYEQY
V gene: TRBV7-9; D gene: TRBD1; CDR3 protein: ASSSTGAINEQY
V gene: TRBV20-1; D gene: TRBD1; CDR3 protein: SASRTGGRYEQY
V gene: TRBV12-3/TRBV12-4; D gene: TRBD1; CDR3 protein: ASRSHGTGGNQPQH
V gene: TRBV7-2; D gene: TRBD1; CDR3 protein: ASSPGQGGYVYGYT
V gene: TRBV6-1; D gene: .; CDR3 protein: ASTTWGTYSNQPQH
V gene: TRBV5-1; D gene: TRBD2; CDR3 protein: ASSGGAYNEQF
V gene: TRBV6-5; D gene: TRBD2; CDR3 protein: ASSYSPGLAGGTDTQY
V gene: TRBV13; D gene: TRBD1; CDR3 protein: ASSRGTALGEKLF
V gene: TRBV5-5; D gene: .; CDR3 protein: ASSTGREDTQY
V gene: TRBV20-1; D gene: TRBD2; CDR3 protein: SARGTSGRAVAQY
V gene: TRBV5-1; D gene: .; CDR3 protein: ASSLRLTSSGNTIY
V gene: TRBV29-1; D gene: TRBD1; CDR3 protein: SVERTGRAF
V gene: TRBV28; D gene: .; CDR3 protein: ASSPLRGNEQF
V gene: TRBV20-1; D gene: .; CDR3 protein: SARGAGYYTDTQY
V gene: TRBV10-3; D gene: .; CDR3 protein: AISDRYQPQH
V gene: TRBV5-1; D gene: .; CDR3 protein: ASSPGTSAGDTQY
V gene: TRBV20-1; D gene: .; CDR3 protein: SARAAPGTDTQC
V gene: TRBV7-6; D gene: TRBD1; CDR3 protein: ASSLAGQEYTDTQY
V gene: TRBV5-4; D gene: .; CDR3 protein: ASSLQGWRYEQY
V gene: TRBV11-1; D gene: .; CDR3 protein: ASSLSSYNEQF
V gene: TRBV20-1; D gene: TRBD1; CDR3 protein: SARHGQGAGVGYGYT
V gene: TRBV5-5; D gene: TRBD1; CDR3 protein: ASSLVAGGNYGYT
V gene: TRBV2; D gene: .; CDR3 protein: ASRPGFSYEQY
V gene: TRBV20-1; D gene: TRBD2; CDR3 protein: SASSGLAGEQY
V gene: TRBV18; D gene: .; CDR3 protein: ASSPPYDQITYYGYT